Below, one TCR beta chain is given with its context. Its target is unknown. Sequencing used immunoSEQ multiplex PCR; TCRdb keeps in-frame clones, though not all of them. The table has approximately 79,000 clones, around 90% seen once. No infections or other immune events were documented during collection. The V gene lost 4 bases and the J gene lost 2 bases, with 18 bases spanning the gap. The CDR3 loop spans 16 amino acids. Germline CDR1 is SGDLS and CDR2 is YYNGEE. This specimen comes from a study of identifying expanded T cells in peripheral blood. Study findings and constraints: Clone count variance between two-week samples rose with total template count. About 1.2 clones differed between technical replicates, versus about 15 and 19 over time.

This sequence originates from a person between 18 and 70 years old in good health. Sequences were obtained from blood. The chain employs TRBV9 and TRBJ2-5, with D uncertain. The DNA for the CDR3 is TGTGCCAGCAGCATCCCTTTGGGTGGCGGTCAAGAGACCCAGTACTTC. This gives the protein CASSIPLGGGQETQYF.